The 5 T cell receptor beta chains in this list originate from one sample, sequenced in a study of T cell repertoires in cytomegalovirus infection. For these receptors, no antigen is known. MiXCR, run by TCRdb on the reads, gives a single entry per CDR3 protein. This sample yields about 310,000 distinct CDR3 sequences, of which just under 25% are seen a single time; roughly 14% belongs to the top ten. Specimen: cultured PBMCs, collected from culture after CMV antigen stimulation. These TCRs come from a human donor in good health (CMV status not recorded). Some clones in this sample may be carry-over from other donors' samples.

This chain joins TRBV19 and TRBJ2-1; TRBD2 matches 7 bases. This CDR3 has 16 residues. Germline lookup yields CDR1 LNHDA and CDR2 SQIVND (reference sequence). V shed 3 bases and J 5 bases; nucleotides not matched to a gene: 10. CDR3 region: CASSIGSGGPDNEQFF. The DNA of the CDR3 is TGTGCCAGTAGTATTGGGTCGGGAGGTCCGGACAATGAGCAGTTCTTC.

This clonotype was observed many times. The genes are TRBV7-3 and TRBJ2-5; the match to TRBD2 covers 9 bases. Germline CDR1 reads SGHTA; CDR2 reads FQGTGA. With V trimmed by 2 bases and J by 5 bases, 12 bases remained unmatched. This CDR3 is built from 17 residues. The CDR3 DNA reads as TGTGCCAGCAGCTTACGGGCGGGAGGGCCTCCCGGGGAGACCCAGTACTTC. Translation gives CASSLRAGGPPGETQYF.

J is TRBJ2-5 and V is TRBV6-6, with 10 positions matching TRBD1. Germline V gives CDR1 MNHNY, CDR2 SVGAGI (reference sequence). The CDR3 runs to 15 residues. The junction had 13 bases not matched to a gene; V was cut back by 10 bases and J by 5 bases. CDR3 sequence (DNA): TGTGCCACCCTCCCTCGGCGGACAGGGGGGGAGACCCAGTACTTC. Translation: CATLPRRTGGETQYF.

This clonotype was counted at least ten times. The chain links TRBV20-1 to TRBJ2-5; D unclear. The CDR3 runs 10 residues. V lost 2 bases and J lost 5, with 3 bases in between. Germline assignment: CDR1 DFQATT and CDR2 SNEGSKA (reference sequence). CDR3 DNA: TGCAGTGCTAGAAGGGAGACCCAGTACTTC. Translated: CSARRETQYF.

In DNA form, the CDR3 reads TGTGCCAGCAGTGGAAGAGCAGCAGAGACCCAGTACTTC. Amino acid sequence: CASSGRAAETQYF. The genes are TRBV6-5 and TRBJ2-5, with no clear D. The CDR3 is 13 amino acids. CDR1 and CDR2 from the germline V gene are MNHEY and SVGAGI. V lost 5 bases to trimming and J lost 4 bases, with 11 bases between them.